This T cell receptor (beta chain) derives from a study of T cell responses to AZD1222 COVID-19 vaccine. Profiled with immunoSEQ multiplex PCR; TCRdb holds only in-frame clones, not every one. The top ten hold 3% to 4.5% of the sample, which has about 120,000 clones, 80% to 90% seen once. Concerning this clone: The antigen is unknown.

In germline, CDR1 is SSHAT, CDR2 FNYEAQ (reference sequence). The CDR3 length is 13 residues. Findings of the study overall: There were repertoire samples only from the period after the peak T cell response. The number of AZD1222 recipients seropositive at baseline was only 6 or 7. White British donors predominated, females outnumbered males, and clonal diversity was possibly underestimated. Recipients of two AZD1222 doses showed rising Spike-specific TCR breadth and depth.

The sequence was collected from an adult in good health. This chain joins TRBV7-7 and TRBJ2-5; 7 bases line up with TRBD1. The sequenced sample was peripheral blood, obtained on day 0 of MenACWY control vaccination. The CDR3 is CASSTGQQETQYF. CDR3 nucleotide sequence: TGTGCTAGCTCTACGGGACAGCAAGAGACCCAGTACTTC. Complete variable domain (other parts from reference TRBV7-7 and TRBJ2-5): GAGVSQSPRYKVTKRGQDVTLRCDPISSHATLYWYQQALGQGPEFLTYFNYEAQPDKSGLPSDRFSAERPEGSISTLTIQRTEQRDSAMYRCASSTGQQETQYFGPGTRLLVL.